The 27 T cell receptor beta chains below were found in one sample sequenced in a study of OX40 agonist ivuxolimab in advanced cancers. Some clones are missing from TCRdb's copy, which holds only in-frame ones; the method was immunoSEQ multiplex PCR. The data hold 100,000 or so clones, with more than 95% observed a single time. This specimen consisted of CD4+ or CD8+ T cells sorted from blood, obtained in a trial of the OX40 agonist ivuxolimab. The origin of the receptors is an adult with an advanced solid tumor such as melanoma, head and neck, liver or kidney cancer.

The chain links TRBV7-8 to TRBJ2-7, with D perhaps TRBD1 (5 bases). V was pared by 3 bases and J by 1 base, with 10 bases between. In germline, CDR1 is SGHVS, CDR2 FQNEAQ. The CDR3 totals 14 residues. The CDR3 loop reads CASSLGLDSYEQYF. DNA of the CDR3: TGTGCCAGCAGCTTGGGGCTAGATTCCTACGAGCAGTACTTC.

J is TRBJ1-3 and V is TRBV19; D gene uncertain. V gave up 9 bases and J gave up 0 bases, with 15 bases separating them. The CDR3 length is 15 residues. Germline lookup yields CDR1 LNHDA and CDR2 SQIVND (reference sequence). CDR3 sequence: CASLSDFTSGNTIYF. The DNA of the CDR3 is TGTGCCAGCCTTTCGGACTTTACCTCTGGAAACACCATATATTTT. Complete variable domain (other parts from reference TRBV19 and TRBJ1-3): DGGITQSPKYLFRKEGQNVTLSCEQNLNHDAMYWYRQDPGQGLRLIYYSQIVNDFQKGDIAEGYSVSREKKESFPLTVTSAQKNPTAFYLCASLSDFTSGNTIYFGEGSWLTVV.

This chain uses TRBV7-8 with TRBJ1-1; D is uncertain. From germline, CDR1 is SGHVS and CDR2 FQNEAQ. Trimming cost V 3 bases and J 2 bases, with 10 bases left between them. The CDR3 totals 14 residues. The CDR3 loop reads CASSFPDHNTEAFF. The DNA for the CDR3 is TGTGCCAGCAGCTTCCCCGACCATAACACTGAAGCTTTCTTT. Combining the CDR3 with reference TRBV7-8 and TRBJ1-1 gives the whole variable domain GAGVSQSPRYKVAKRGQDVALRCDPISGHVSLFWYQQALGQGPEFLTYFQNEAQLDKSGLPSDRFFAERPEGSVSTLKIQRTQQEDSAVYLCASSFPDHNTEAFFGQGTRLTVV.

V usage is TRBV7-9 and J usage is TRBJ2-2; D is unresolved. The CDR3 runs 16 residues. V was trimmed by 5 bases and J by 6 bases, leaving 19 bases between them. In germline, CDR1 is SEHNR, CDR2 FQNEAQ (reference sequence). The CDR3 region is CASSPRIGPTAGELFF. For the CDR3, the DNA is TGTGCCAGCAGCCCGAGAATTGGGCCGACCGCCGGGGAGCTGTTTTTT.

The chain links TRBV9 to TRBJ2-7; maybe TRBD1 (6 bases). CDR3 length: 12 amino acids. V lost 3 bases and J 4 bases, leaving 8 bases between the germline ends. Germline loops: CDR1 SGDLS, CDR2 YYNGEE. The DNA of the CDR3 is TGTGCCAGCAGCGGACAGGATTACGAGCAGTACTTC. Encoded protein: CASSGQDYEQYF.

The chain carries TRBV5-6 and TRBJ1-1; D is unresolved. V was pared by 4 bases and J by 5 bases, with 12 bases between. In germline, CDR1 is SGHDT, CDR2 YYEEEE. CDR3 length equals 13 residues. This CDR3 reads CASSPRRRTEAFF. DNA for the CDR3: TGTGCCAGCAGCCCTCGGCGAAGGACTGAAGCTTTCTTT.

CDR3 DNA sequence: TGTGCCAGCAGTTTATCGAAGAGGAATGAGCAGTTCTTC. The encoded protein is CASSLSKRNEQFF. The chain has TRBV27 and TRBJ2-1, with no clear D. Trimming left V 0 bases short and J 7 bases short, with 7 bases between. Germline lookup yields CDR1 MNHEY and CDR2 SMNVEV (reference sequence). The CDR3 spans 13 residues.

The gene calls are TRBV5-4 and TRBJ2-3; unclear D gene. CDR3 length equals 16 residues. Trimming cost V 6 bases and J 0 bases, with 17 bases left between them. Germline assignment: CDR1 SGHNT and CDR2 YYREEE (reference sequence). The CDR3: CASTNPSGASTDTQYF. The CDR3 DNA follows: TGTGCCAGCACGAACCCCTCCGGCGCCAGCACAGATACGCAGTATTTT.

V gene TRBV11-2 combines with J gene TRBJ2-7; D is perhaps TRBD1 or TRBD2 (6 bases each). This CDR3 spans 14 amino acids. The V end was cut by 3 bases, the J end by 4 bases, with 13 bases between. Germline values: CDR1 SGHAT, CDR2 FQNNGV. This CDR3 reads CASSFRRGAYEQYF. The CDR3 DNA sequence: TGTGCCAGCAGCTTTAGGAGGGGGGCGTACGAGCAGTACTTC. Full variable domain (outside the CDR3, taken from reference TRBV11-2 and TRBJ2-7): EAGVAQSPRYKIIEKRQSVAFWCNPISGHATLYWYQQILGQGPKLLIQFQNNGVVDDSQLPKDRFSAERLKGVDSTLKIQPAKLEDSAVYLCASSFRRGAYEQYFGPGTRLTVT.

The gene calls are TRBV28 and TRBJ2-7; D possibly matches TRBD1 or TRBD2 (7 bases each). Germline CDR1 reads MDHEN; CDR2 reads SYDVKM. Trimming took 3 bases from V and 2 from J, leaving 17 bases between them. This CDR3 is 16 amino acids long. CDR3 region: CASSFGRGDSAYEQYF. CDR3 coding DNA: TGTGCCAGCAGTTTTGGGAGGGGGGACAGCGCCTACGAGCAGTACTTC.

CDR3 coding DNA: TGTGCCAGCAGCGTGCCGGCCCGAGCGAACACCGGGGAGCTGTTTTTT. As protein: CASSVPARANTGELFF. This sequence joins TRBV9 and TRBJ2-2; D remains ambiguous. CDR1 and CDR2 from the germline V gene are SGDLS and YYNGEE. Deletions cut 2 bases from V and 0 bases from J, with 11 bases between. The CDR3 consists of 16 residues.

Worth noting for this clone: This sample includes further DNA sequences coding for the same CDR3. V is TRBV4-3 and J is TRBJ1-3; no definite D call. Germline assignment: CDR1 LGHNA and CDR2 YSLEER. CDR3 length equals 15 residues. Trimming cost V 0 bases and J 1 base, with 7 bases left between them. In nucleotides, the CDR3 is TGCGCCAGCAGCCAAGAAACCGGTTCTGGAAACACCATATATTTT. As protein: CASSQETGSGNTIYF.

This chain links TRBV28 with TRBJ2-2; tentatively, D is TRBD1 (6 bases). CDR3 size: 14 residues. Per germline, CDR1 MDHEN and CDR2 SYDVKM. V lost 5 bases, J lost 1 base, and 8 bases lay in between. CDR3 coding DNA: TGTGCCAGCAGTCAGACAGGGAACACCGGGGAGCTGTTTTTT. It specifies CASSQTGNTGELFF.

The chain couples TRBV19 to TRBJ2-1, with D uncertain. The CDR3 covers 14 residues. Germline CDR1 is LNHDA and CDR2 is SQIVND (reference sequence). Trimming stripped 8 bases from V and 4 bases from J, with 15 bases between. CDR3 nucleotides: TGTGCCAGTTCCCTAGATACTATTTACAATGAGCAGTTCTTC. Its protein is CASSLDTIYNEQFF.

The V gene is TRBV2, the J gene TRBJ1-1; D may be TRBD1 (6 bases). The length of the CDR3 is 14 residues. The germline CDR1 and CDR2 sequences are SNHLY and FYNNEI. V lost 9 bases to trimming and J lost 8 bases, with 22 bases between them. The CDR3 DNA sequence: TGTGCCAGACGGAACACAGGGCAGATTCACGAAGCTTTCTTT. Translation gives CARRNTGQIHEAFF.

The chain couples TRBV15 to TRBJ2-7, with unresolved D. The ends were cut back, 0 bases at V and 5 bases at J, with 17 bases in the middle. The CDR3 is made up of 16 amino acids. CDR1 LNHNV and CDR2 YYDKDF come from the germline V gene (reference sequence). As DNA, the CDR3 is TGTGCCACCAGCAGAGATCCCCCGAACGCCTGGGACGAGCAGTACTTC. Its protein product is CATSRDPPNAWDEQYF.

This chain connects TRBV2 to TRBJ2-5; possibly TRBD1 for D (7 bases). The CDR3 covers 14 residues. Trimming pared 6 bases from V and 1 base from J, leaving 12 bases between. Germline V gene data show CDR1 as SNHLY and CDR2 as FYNNEI. The CDR3 sequence: CASRAGQLQETQYF. The CDR3 DNA reads as TGTGCCAGCAGGGCGGGACAGCTCCAAGAGACCCAGTACTTC.

J is TRBJ2-2 and V is TRBV5-6; no definite D call. The CDR3 sequence is 13 residues long. Trimming removed 4 bases at V and 2 bases at J, with 6 bases between. CDR1 is SGHDT and CDR2 is YYEEEE in the germline V gene. The CDR3 bases are TGTGCCAGCAGCGCGCAAAACACCGGGGAGCTGTTTTTT. This translates into CASSAQNTGELFF.

The chain carries TRBV30 and TRBJ1-4; 7 nucleotides line up with TRBD1. The V and J ends lost 7 bases and 11 bases, in that order; junction bases with no gene match: 13. The CDR3 has 13 amino acids. CDR1 is GTSNPN, CDR2 SVGIG, per germline (reference sequence). The CDR3 sequence is CAYDRAFGEKLFF. CDR3 in DNA: TGTGCCTATGACAGGGCCTTTGGGGAGAAACTGTTTTTT. Together with reference TRBV30 and TRBJ1-4, the CDR3 gives the full variable domain: SQTIHQWPATLVQPVGSPLSLECTVEGTSNPNLYWYRQAAGRGLQLLFYSVGIGQISSEVPQNLSASRPQDRQFILSSKKLLLSDSGFYLCAYDRAFGEKLFFGSGTQLSVL.

This sequence joins TRBV28 and TRBJ1-6; no firm D call. V shed 6 bases and J shed 4 bases, with 4 bases lying between them. This CDR3 has 12 amino acids. The germline V gene has CDR1 MDHEN and CDR2 SYDVKM. In DNA form, the CDR3 reads TGTGCCAGCAGCCTGTATAATTCACCCCTCCACTTT. It yields the protein CASSLYNSPLHF.

This chain uses TRBV28 with TRBJ2-7; 11 bases line up with TRBD1. Germline V gene lookup returns CDR1 MDHEN and CDR2 SYDVKM. The CDR3 covers 14 residues. Trimming removed 6 bases from V and 4 bases from J; junction bases left unmatched: 5. CDR3 coding DNA: TGTGCCAGCAGACGGACAGGGGGCTTATACGAGCAGTACTTC. Translating it yields CASRRTGGLYEQYF. The entire variable domain, with the rest obtained from reference TRBV28 and TRBJ2-7, is as follows: DVKVTQSSRYLVKRTGEKVFLECVQDMDHENMFWYRQDPGLGLRLIYFSYDVKMKEKGDIPEGYSVSREKKERFSLILESASTNQTSMYLCASRRTGGLYEQYFGPGTRLTVT.

The rearrangement joins TRBV19 to TRBJ2-1; D remains ambiguous. The V gene's germline CDR1 is LNHDA and CDR2 SQIVND (reference sequence). The V gene lost 5 bases and the J gene lost 8 bases, with 10 bases spanning the gap. CDR3 length: 12 residues. The CDR3 protein is CASSPPDDEQFF. CDR3 bases: TGTGCCAGTAGTCCTCCAGACGATGAGCAGTTCTTC.

J is TRBJ2-5 and V is TRBV9; tentatively, D is TRBD2 (6 bases). The CDR3 is made up of 14 amino acids. Trimming stripped 4 bases from V and 1 base from J, with 11 bases between. Germline CDR1 SGDLS, CDR2 YYNGEE. Here the CDR3 DNA reads TGTGCCAGCAGCCCACGGGACTTCCAAGAGACCCAGTACTTC. Its translation: CASSPRDFQETQYF.

This clone appeared a single time. The CDR3 DNA is TGTGCCAGCAGTTTGACAGAGGGGGCGCACGGAAACACCATATATTTT. Translated: CASSLTEGAHGNTIYF. The chain employs TRBV28 and TRBJ1-3; TRBD1 matches 7 bases. Losses at the gene ends were 3 bases for V and 4 bases for J; bases not matched to a gene: 9. The CDR3 sequence is 16 residues long. In germline, CDR1 is MDHEN, CDR2 SYDVKM.

This clone ranks as medium-sized (0.01 to 0.1%). CDR3 in DNA: TGTGCCAGCAGGGTTTATGGATCCGTAAGTTACGAGCAGTACTTC. Amino acids: CASRVYGSVSYEQYF. The rearrangement links TRBV7-8 to TRBJ2-7; unclear D gene. The germline V and J ends were trimmed by 6 bases and 4 bases, with 19 bases remaining between them. CDR1 and CDR2 from the germline V gene are SGHVS and FQNEAQ. The CDR3 runs 15 residues.

The chain joins TRBV28 to TRBJ1-2; D is ambiguous. From germline, CDR1 is MDHEN and CDR2 SYDVKM. CDR3 length equals 14 residues. Trimming pared 7 bases from V and 4 bases from J, leaving 16 bases between. The CDR3 sequence is CASIGGIPFYGYTF. In DNA form, the CDR3 reads TGTGCCAGCATAGGAGGGATCCCCTTCTATGGCTACACCTTC.

V gene TRBV7-9 combines with J gene TRBJ2-1, with D perhaps TRBD1 (5 bases). CDR3 length: 17 residues. With 4 bases removed from V and 1 base from J, the gap between germline ends came to 17 bases. The germline V gene encodes CDR1 SEHNR and CDR2 FQNEAQ (reference sequence). Written as DNA, the CDR3 is TGTGCCAGCAGCTCTCCCGAGGTGGGGCAATCCTACAATGAGCAGTTCTTC. It encodes CASSSPEVGQSYNEQFF.